One T cell receptor (beta chain) is described in this entry. What it binds is not known. This record belongs to a study of monozygotic twins with inflammatory bowel disease. Study outcomes and limitations: Researchers report that IBD patients shared fewer clonotypes with others than healthy twins, especially amid disease activity.

Looked up from germline, CDR1 is MNHNS and CDR2 is SASEGT. CDR3 length equals 12 residues. Whole blood served as the source of total RNA, and no T cell sorting took place. TCRalpha and TCRbeta cDNA went through nested PCRs of approximately 16 and 9 cycles, two in total. From the 5' RACE reads, TCRdb lists one entry per CDR3 protein and no DNA. The sample includes approximately 150,000 distinct CDR3 sequences. The chain carries TRBV6-1 and TRBJ2-2. The clonotype comes from a human donor with ulcerative colitis or Crohn's disease, or a healthy co-twin of an affected twin (not recorded which). Sequencing input: blood. The CDR3 is CASKNGPGELFF.